The sequence of this TCR beta chain was determined in a study of T cells in localized non-small cell lung cancer. Remarks on this clone: The antigen is undetermined.

Germline V gives CDR1 LNHDA, CDR2 SQIVND (reference sequence). With 9 bases clipped from V and 3 bases from J, the junction kept 15 bases outside the gene matches. This CDR3 has 17 amino acids. Assay: immunoSEQ multiplex PCR; the TCRdb copy retains only in-frame clones and omits some. The repertoire consists of about 59,000 clones, with around 90% occurring once and the leading ten covering 22%. Notes on the study in general: Patients showing higher blood T cell density tended to see longer overall survival. Uninvolved adjacent lung had higher T cell clonality than tumor and all other tissues.

The V gene is TRBV19, the J gene TRBJ2-3, with TRBD2 matching over 10 bases. This TCR derives from a man between 40 and 75 years old with stage I squamous cell lung carcinoma. This specimen consisted of peripheral blood, obtained before any cancer treatment. This CDR3 reads CASDSSPLAGRTDTQYF. The CDR3 DNA reads as TGTGCCAGCGACTCTTCCCCACTAGCGGGAAGAACAGATACGCAGTATTTT.